This is a list of T cell receptor beta chains from one sample in a study of T cell repertoires in aging, cancer and after chemotherapy. TCRdb called the multiplex PCR reads again in MiXCR, with one record for every CDR3 protein. In the table there are roughly 3,100 distinct CDR3 sequences, 20% of which are singletons. The material sequenced was blood. Receptors originate from a human donor with a solid tumor. Both conserved end residues are part of each CDR3. Each record gives: J gene, D gene, clone size, V gene, CDR3 protein, CDR3 DNA. The D gene is left open where the match is weak. Expanded clones are given a class, and other clones once, few, many or no size at all.

j_call: TRBJ2-1; d_call: NA; clone_size: NA; v_call: TRBV28; cdr3_aa: CASSLGGNEQFF; cdr3_nt: TGTGCCAGCAGTTTAGGGGGTAATGAGCAGTTCTTC
j_call: TRBJ1-2; d_call: NA; clone_size: medium-sized; v_call: TRBV5-6; cdr3_aa: CASSVGTYYGYTF; cdr3_nt: TGTGCCAGCAGCGTTGGGACTTACTATGGCTACACCTTC
j_call: TRBJ2-3; d_call: NA; clone_size: few; v_call: TRBV7-3; cdr3_aa: CASSLTGVGDTQYF; cdr3_nt: TGTGCCAGCAGCTTAACAGGGGTAGGAGATACGCAGTATTTT
j_call: TRBJ2-2; d_call: TRBD2; clone_size: NA; v_call: TRBV18; cdr3_aa: CASSRLAGGPRTGELFF; cdr3_nt: TGTGCCAGCTCAAGACTAGCGGGAGGGCCTCGCACCGGGGAGCTGTTTTTT
j_call: TRBJ1-1; d_call: NA; clone_size: NA; v_call: TRBV28; cdr3_aa: CASSTYITGNTEAFF; cdr3_nt: TGTGCCAGCAGCACTTATATTACTGGGAACACTGAAGCTTTCTTT
j_call: TRBJ1-1; d_call: NA; clone_size: NA; v_call: TRBV28; cdr3_aa: CASNRGGPNTEAFF; cdr3_nt: TGTGCCAGCAACCGGGGAGGGCCGAACACTGAAGCTTTCTTT
j_call: TRBJ2-2; d_call: TRBD1; clone_size: medium-sized; v_call: TRBV11-1; cdr3_aa: CASSLTGKLFF; cdr3_nt: TGTGCCAGCAGCCTGACAGGGAAGCTGTTTTTT
j_call: TRBJ2-7; d_call: TRBD1; clone_size: few; v_call: TRBV4-2; cdr3_aa: CASSQNRGDQYF; cdr3_nt: TGTGCCAGCAGCCAAAACAGGGGCGATCAGTACTTC
j_call: TRBJ1-1; d_call: NA; clone_size: few; v_call: TRBV24-1; cdr3_aa: CATSESGSTEAFF; cdr3_nt: TGTGCCACCAGTGAGTCAGGGAGTACTGAAGCTTTCTTT
j_call: TRBJ1-2; d_call: TRBD1; clone_size: few; v_call: TRBV28; cdr3_aa: CASSSQGAHTF; cdr3_nt: TGTGCCAGCAGTTCACAGGGGGCGCATACCTTC
j_call: TRBJ1-1; d_call: NA; clone_size: NA; v_call: TRBV12-3/TRBV12-4; cdr3_aa: CASSFTGFEAFF; cdr3_nt: TGTGCCAGCAGTTTCACAGGGTTTGAAGCTTTCTTT
j_call: TRBJ1-3; d_call: NA; clone_size: NA; v_call: TRBV6-1; cdr3_aa: CASSDARWRRNTIYF; cdr3_nt: TGTGCCAGCAGTGATGCCCGGTGGAGGAGAAACACCATATATTTT
j_call: TRBJ1-2; d_call: NA; clone_size: medium-sized; v_call: TRBV18; cdr3_aa: CASGEGTNYGYTF; cdr3_nt: TGTGCCAGCGGCGAAGGGACGAACTATGGCTACACCTTC
j_call: TRBJ2-3; d_call: TRBD2; clone_size: few; v_call: TRBV7-2; cdr3_aa: CASSWAPPSGSRDTQYF; cdr3_nt: TGTGCCAGCAGCTGGGCGCCTCCTAGCGGGAGCCGAGATACGCAGTATTTT
j_call: TRBJ2-3; d_call: NA; clone_size: medium-sized; v_call: TRBV20-1; cdr3_aa: CSAGRDTQYF; cdr3_nt: TGCAGTGCTGGGAGAGATACGCAGTATTTT
j_call: TRBJ2-2; d_call: NA; clone_size: NA; v_call: TRBV7-3; cdr3_aa: CASSLTPPFDSVTGELFF; cdr3_nt: TGTGCCAGCAGCTTAACCCCCCCCTTCGACAGCGTCACCGGGGAGCTGTTTTTT
j_call: TRBJ1-3; d_call: NA; clone_size: medium-sized; v_call: TRBV7-6; cdr3_aa: CASSPAGGANTIYF; cdr3_nt: TGTGCCAGCAGCCCAGCGGGGGGGGCAAACACCATATATTTT
j_call: TRBJ2-2; d_call: TRBD1; clone_size: medium-sized; v_call: TRBV19; cdr3_aa: CASSPNPGTGFGTGELFF; cdr3_nt: TGTGCCAGTAGTCCCAACCCCGGGACAGGGTTCGGGACCGGGGAGCTGTTTTTT
j_call: TRBJ2-2; d_call: TRBD2; clone_size: NA; v_call: TRBV20-1; cdr3_aa: CSATSGRIGELFF; cdr3_nt: TGCAGTGCTACAAGCGGGAGGATCGGGGAGCTGTTTTTT
j_call: TRBJ1-4; d_call: NA; clone_size: few; v_call: TRBV6-1; cdr3_aa: CASSEAPGPTNEKLFF; cdr3_nt: TGTGCCAGCAGTGAAGCGCCGGGGCCAACTAATGAAAAACTGTTTTTT
j_call: TRBJ1-5; d_call: NA; clone_size: few; v_call: TRBV6-2/TRBV6-3; cdr3_aa: CASSSTTGRAVQPQHF; cdr3_nt: TGTGCCAGCAGTTCGACGACAGGACGGGCCGTTCAGCCCCAGCATTTT
j_call: TRBJ2-5; d_call: TRBD1; clone_size: NA; v_call: TRBV7-2; cdr3_aa: CASSLLVPGQAAQETQYF; cdr3_nt: TGTGCCAGCAGCTTATTAGTACCGGGACAGGCGGCCCAAGAGACCCAGTACTTC
j_call: TRBJ1-1; d_call: TRBD1; clone_size: NA; v_call: TRBV5-1; cdr3_aa: CASSEDREVTEAFF; cdr3_nt: TGCGCCAGCAGCGAGGACAGGGAGGTCACTGAAGCTTTCTTT
j_call: TRBJ1-5; d_call: NA; clone_size: NA; v_call: TRBV6-6; cdr3_aa: CASNPSVVQPQHF; cdr3_nt: TGTGCCAGCAACCCCAGTGTGGTTCAGCCCCAGCATTTT
j_call: TRBJ1-1; d_call: TRBD1; clone_size: few; v_call: TRBV5-1; cdr3_aa: CASSLEGQGTAFF; cdr3_nt: TGCGCCAGCAGCTTGGAGGGACAGGGGACGGCTTTCTTT
j_call: TRBJ1-3; d_call: NA; clone_size: NA; v_call: TRBV5-1; cdr3_aa: CASSLEGPGSGNTIYF; cdr3_nt: TGCGCCAGCAGCTTAGAGGGGCCAGGCTCTGGAAACACCATATATTTT
j_call: TRBJ2-3; d_call: NA; clone_size: NA; v_call: TRBV27; cdr3_aa: CASSGGGSTDTQYF; cdr3_nt: TGTGCCAGCAGTGGGGGGGGCAGCACAGATACGCAGTATTTT
j_call: TRBJ2-7; d_call: NA; clone_size: medium-sized; v_call: TRBV6-5; cdr3_aa: CASSLRQDIKAEQYF; cdr3_nt: TGTGCCAGCAGTTTAAGGCAGGACATTAAAGCCGAGCAGTACTTC
j_call: TRBJ1-6; d_call: NA; clone_size: NA; v_call: TRBV2; cdr3_aa: CASSEVGGRSPLHF; cdr3_nt: TGTGCCAGCAGTGAGGTGGGGGGCAGGTCACCCCTCCACTTT
j_call: TRBJ2-2; d_call: NA; clone_size: NA; v_call: TRBV27; cdr3_aa: CASRAVRLNTGELFF; cdr3_nt: TGTGCCAGCAGGGCCGTACGGCTGAATACCGGGGAGCTGTTTTTT
j_call: TRBJ1-1; d_call: TRBD1; clone_size: few; v_call: TRBV12-3/TRBV12-4; cdr3_aa: CASSLAYGQGNTEAFF; cdr3_nt: TGTGCCAGCAGTTTAGCTTACGGACAGGGGAACACTGAAGCTTTCTTT
j_call: TRBJ1-1; d_call: NA; clone_size: few; v_call: TRBV19; cdr3_aa: CASSPDAGMNTEAFF; cdr3_nt: TGTGCCAGTAGTCCCGACGCAGGGATGAACACTGAAGCTTTCTTT
j_call: TRBJ1-2; d_call: TRBD1; clone_size: NA; v_call: TRBV7-9; cdr3_aa: CASSLPRRGLPGYTF; cdr3_nt: TGTGCCAGCAGCCTTCCGAGGAGGGGGCTCCCTGGCTACACCTTC
j_call: TRBJ2-7; d_call: NA; clone_size: NA; v_call: TRBV20-1; cdr3_aa: CSAIQHGGLSYEQYF; cdr3_nt: TGCAGTGCCATCCAACACGGGGGCCTGTCCTACGAGCAGTACTTC
j_call: TRBJ2-1; d_call: NA; clone_size: medium-sized; v_call: TRBV19; cdr3_aa: CASSMGGSSYNEQFF; cdr3_nt: TGTGCCAGTAGTATGGGGGGTAGCTCCTACAATGAGCAGTTCTTC
j_call: TRBJ1-5; d_call: NA; clone_size: few; v_call: TRBV28; cdr3_aa: CASSRDGGNQPQHF; cdr3_nt: TGTGCCAGCAGCCGGGACGGGGGCAATCAGCCCCAGCATTTT
j_call: TRBJ1-1; d_call: NA; clone_size: NA; v_call: TRBV6-5; cdr3_aa: CASTSPGVPEAFF; cdr3_nt: NA
j_call: TRBJ1-1; d_call: NA; clone_size: NA; v_call: TRBV6-1; cdr3_aa: CASSDEGKLTEAFF; cdr3_nt: TGTGCCAGCAGTGATGAGGGTAAACTCACTGAAGCTTTCTTT
j_call: TRBJ1-6; d_call: NA; clone_size: few; v_call: TRBV7-9; cdr3_aa: CASSLETYSPLHF; cdr3_nt: TGTGCCAGCAGCTTAGAGACCTATTCACCCCTCCACTTT
j_call: TRBJ2-1; d_call: NA; clone_size: NA; v_call: TRBV7-2; cdr3_aa: CASSTRTGSYNEQFF; cdr3_nt: TGTGCCAGCAGCACCCGGACGGGCTCCTACAATGAGCAGTTCTTC
j_call: TRBJ2-6; d_call: NA; clone_size: few; v_call: TRBV28; cdr3_aa: CASRSPGTSGANVLTF; cdr3_nt: TGTGCCAGCAGGTCCCCGGGGACATCTGGGGCCAACGTCCTGACTTTC
j_call: TRBJ1-2; d_call: NA; clone_size: NA; v_call: TRBV5-1; cdr3_aa: CASSLAGHPNYGYTF; cdr3_nt: TGCGCCAGCAGCTTGGCAGGACACCCCAACTATGGCTACACCTTC
j_call: TRBJ1-1; d_call: TRBD1; clone_size: large; v_call: TRBV6-5; cdr3_aa: CASSQQGATEAFF; cdr3_nt: TGTGCCAGCAGTCAACAGGGGGCCACTGAAGCTTTCTTT
j_call: TRBJ1-1; d_call: NA; clone_size: medium-sized; v_call: TRBV30; cdr3_aa: CAWSVVLNTEAFF; cdr3_nt: TGTGCCTGGAGCGTAGTACTGAACACTGAAGCTTTCTTT
j_call: TRBJ2-7; d_call: NA; clone_size: few; v_call: TRBV10-3; cdr3_aa: CAISEAPRDYEQYF; cdr3_nt: TGTGCCATCAGTGAGGCTCCCCGGGACTACGAGCAGTACTTC
j_call: TRBJ1-5; d_call: NA; clone_size: NA; v_call: TRBV6-5; cdr3_aa: CASSYSSRGNQPQHF; cdr3_nt: TGTGCCAGCAGTTACTCTTCCCGAGGCAATCAGCCCCAGCATTTT
j_call: TRBJ2-1; d_call: TRBD2; clone_size: NA; v_call: TRBV12-3/TRBV12-4; cdr3_aa: CASSLATSGSYEQFF; cdr3_nt: TGTGCCAGCAGTTTAGCTACTAGCGGGAGTTATGAGCAGTTCTTC
j_call: TRBJ2-1; d_call: NA; clone_size: few; v_call: TRBV5-4; cdr3_aa: CASSLDIYNEQFF; cdr3_nt: TGTGCCAGCAGCTTGGACATCTACAATGAGCAGTTCTTC
j_call: TRBJ2-3; d_call: NA; clone_size: few; v_call: TRBV7-9; cdr3_aa: CASSPGIGGITDTQYF; cdr3_nt: TGTGCCAGCAGCCCGGGGATTGGAGGGATCACAGATACGCAGTATTTT